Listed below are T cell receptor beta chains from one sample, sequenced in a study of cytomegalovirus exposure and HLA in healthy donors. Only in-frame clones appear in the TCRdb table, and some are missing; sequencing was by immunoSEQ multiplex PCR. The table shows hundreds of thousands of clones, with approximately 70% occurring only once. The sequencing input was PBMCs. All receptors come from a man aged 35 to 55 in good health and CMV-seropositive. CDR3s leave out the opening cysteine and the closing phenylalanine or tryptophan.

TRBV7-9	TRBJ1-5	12	SSSHSNSNQPQH
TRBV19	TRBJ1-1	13	ASSTPGAGDTEAF
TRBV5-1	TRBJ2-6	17	ASSLRIGGGTSGANVLT
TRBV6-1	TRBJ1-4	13	ASSATQGSNEKLF
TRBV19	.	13	ASSSGTGTFYEQY
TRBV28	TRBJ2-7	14	ASRSGRGRSAAEQY
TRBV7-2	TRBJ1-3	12	ASSLGQVGNTIY
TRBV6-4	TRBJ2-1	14	ASSDNGGVGGNEQF
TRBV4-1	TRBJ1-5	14	ASSPRDRAINQPQH
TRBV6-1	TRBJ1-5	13	ASSELRGSNQPQH
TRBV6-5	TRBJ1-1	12	ASSYPPADTEAF
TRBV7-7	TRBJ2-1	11	ASSSVGTGRKF
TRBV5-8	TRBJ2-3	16	ASSRMTSGGSRTDTQY
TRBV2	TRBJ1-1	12	ASSTGLGDTEAF
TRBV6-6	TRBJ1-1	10	ASRQQGTEAF
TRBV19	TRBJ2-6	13	ASSLWTGVGNVLT
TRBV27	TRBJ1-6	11	ASSSLGGRPLH
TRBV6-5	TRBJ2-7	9	ASRFHYEQY
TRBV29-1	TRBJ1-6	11	SVATGEGSPLH